The clone carrying this T cell receptor beta chain was found many times. The antigen is unknown. Noted time point: patch test 1, 2 weeks after DPC sensitization. Treatment here: therapeutic diphenylcyclopropenone sensitization with weekly scalp DPC. The sample is drawn from a study of human T cells and chemical hapten exposure. Study-level background: The sensitizer, 2% DPC, was used on approximately 2 cm by approximately 2 cm of upper inner arm skin.

V gave up 1 base and J gave up 4 bases; unmatched junction bases: 6. CDR3 size: 16 residues. Germline loops: CDR1 LGHDT, CDR2 YNNKEL (reference sequence). Study findings and constraints: Once DPC sensitization occurred, TCRs above 1 in 1000 frequency showed no change.

MiXCR, run by TCRdb on the RACE reads, gives a single entry per CDR3 protein. The sample has a few hundred thousand distinct CDR3 sequences, roughly 4.8% seen once. The sequencing used whole blood, collected in connection with sensitization to the hapten diphenylcyclopropenone (DPC). The rearrangement joins TRBV3-1 to TRBJ2-3; TRBD2 agrees at 9 bases. This receptor was obtained from a woman in her forties or fifties with alopecia areata. Some clones in this sample may be carry-over from other donors' samples. The CDR3 here is CASSQGTGGRADTQYF. The CDR3 nucleotides are TGTGCCAGCAGCCAAGGGACCGGCGGGAGGGCAGATACGCAGTATTTT.